A selection of T cell receptor gamma chains follows, all from one sample in a study of in vitro expanded adult blood gammadelta T cells. Which antigens these TCRs recognize remains unknown. TCRdb reprocessed the 5' RACE reads using CATT. The sample shows 110 to 150 gamma-chain clones, 5.5% to 7% of them seen only once. Sequenced here: gamma-delta T cells from peripheral blood expanded in culture, sampled from an in vitro culture stimulated with zoledronate. All receptors derive from an adult in good health. Each CDR3 is given with its conserved first and last residue. The order of the fields is V gene, clone size, J gene, CDR3 DNA, CDR3 protein. A clone size is listed for some rows: how often the clone was seen (once, few, many), or a class if it is expanded.

TRGV9,few,TRGJP,TGTGCCTTGTGGGAGGTGTTTGAGTTGGGCAAAAAAATCAAGGTATTT,CALWEVFELGKKIKVF
TRGV9,few,TRGJP,TGTGCCTTGTGGGAGGGGGAGTTGGGCAAAAAAATCAAGGTATTT,CALWEGELGKKIKVF
TRGV9,-,TRGJP,TGTGCCTTGTGGGAGCTCTACAGCCAAGAGTTGGGCAAAAAAATCAAGGTATTT,CALWELYSQELGKKIKVF
TRGV9,-,TRGJP,TGTGCCTTGTGGGAGGCCGAAGAGTTGGGCAAAAAAATCAAGGTATTT,CALWEAEELGKKIKVF
TRGV9,large,TRGJP,TGTGCCTTGTGGGAGCTCCAAGAGTTGGGCAAAAAAATCAAGGTATTT,CALWELQELGKKIKVF
TRGV9,few,TRGJP,TGTGCCTTGTGGGAGGTGCGGGGCCCAAAAGGGTTGGGCAAAAAAATCAAGGTATTT,CALWEVRGPKGLGKKIKVF
TRGV9,hyperexpanded,TRGJP,TGTGCCTTGTGGGAAGCTCAAGAGTTGGGCAAAAAAATCAAGGTATTT,CALWEAQELGKKIKVF
TRGV9,large,TRGJP,TGTGCCTTGTGGGAGGTTAAATTGCAAGAGTTGGGCAAAAAAATCAAGGTATTT,CALWEVKLQELGKKIKVF
TRGV8,large,TRGJ1/TRGJ2,TGTGCCACCTGGGATCCCGGTTATTATAAGAAACTCTTT,CATWDPGYYKKLF
TRGV10,hyperexpanded,TRGJP1,TGTGCTGCGTGGGAGGCTCCTGGTTGGTTCAAGATATTT,CAAWEAPGWFKIF
TRGV9,large,TRGJP,TGTGCCTTGTGGGAGGGGAAAGAGTTGGGCAAAAAAATCAAGGTATTT,CALWEGKELGKKIKVF
TRGV9,few,TRGJP,TGTGCCTTGTGGGAGGTGCCTCAAGAGTTGGGCAAAAAAATCAAGGTATTT,CALWEVPQELGKKIKVF
TRGV9,-,TRGJP,TGTGCCTTGTGGCTACGGGAGTTGGGCAAAAAAATCAAGGTATTT,CALWLRELGKKIKVF
TRGV9,large,TRGJP,TGTGCCTTGTGGGTACGTTTGGAGTTGGGCAAAAAAATCAAGGTATTT,CALWVRLELGKKIKVF
TRGV9,large,TRGJ1/TRGJ2,TGTGCCTTGTGGGAGGTGCGAGGGAAGGAGAAACTCTTT,CALWEVRGKEKLF
TRGV9,hyperexpanded,TRGJP,TGTGCCTTGTGGGAGGTGCAGGAGTTGGGCAAAAAAATCAAGGTATTT,CALWEVQELGKKIKVF
TRGV8,large,TRGJP2,TGTGCCACCTGGGATAAAATCAAGACGTTT,CATWDKIKTF
TRGV9,large,TRGJP,TGTGCCTTGTGGGAGGTGCATGTAGAGTTGGGCAAAAAAATCAAGGTATTT,CALWEVHVELGKKIKVF
TRGV10,large,TRGJ1/TRGJ2,TGTGCTGCGTGGGATTTGTATTATAAGAAACTCTTT,CAAWDLYYKKLF
TRGV9,hyperexpanded,TRGJP,TGTGCCTTGTGGGAGGTAGGGTTGGGCAAAAAAATCAAGGTATTT,CALWEVGLGKKIKVF
TRGV9,large,TRGJP,TGTGCCTTGTGGGAGGGCAATCAAGAGTTGGGCAAAAAAATCAAGGTATTT,CALWEGNQELGKKIKVF
TRGV9,hyperexpanded,TRGJ1/TRGJ2,TGTGCCTTGTGGGAAAGTTCCCCCCACACGTCAATGAATTATTATAAGAAACTCTTT,CALWESSPHTSMNYYKKLF
TRGV9,large,TRGJ1/TRGJ2,TGTGCCTTGTGGGAAAAAAATAAGAAACTCTTT,CALWEKNKKLF
TRGV9,large,TRGJP,TGTGCCTTGTGGGAGTTGGGCAAAAAAATCAAGGTATTT,CALWELGKKIKVF
TRGV10,-,TRGJP1,TGTGCTGCGTGGGATGGCCAGGGAGATTGGTTCAAGATATTT,CAAWDGQGDWFKIF
TRGV9,hyperexpanded,TRGJP,TGTGCCTTGTGGGAGGTGCGGCAAGAGTTGGGCAAAAAAATCAAGGTATTT,CALWEVRQELGKKIKVF
TRGV9,large,TRGJP,TGTGCCTTGTGGGAGGAACAGCTGGGCAAAAAAATCAAGGTATTT,CALWEEQLGKKIKVF
TRGV9,large,TRGJP,TGTGCCTTGTGGGAGGTAGGTGAGTTGGGCAAAAAAATCAAGGTATTT,CALWEVGELGKKIKVF
TRGV9,-,TRGJP,TGTGCCTTGTGGGAGGGAAAAGAGTTGGGCAAAAAAATCAAGGTATTT,CALWEGKELGKKIKVF
TRGV10,large,TRGJ1/TRGJ2,TGTGCTGCGTGGGATTTGAATTATTATAAGAAACTCTTT,CAAWDLNYYKKLF
TRGV9,large,TRGJP,TGTGCCTTGTGGGAGGTGCAGGAGGAGTTGGGCAAAAAAATCAAGGTATTT,CALWEVQEELGKKIKVF
TRGV9,large,TRGJP,TGTGCCTTGTGGGAGGTGCTGTTGGGCAAAAAAATCAAGGTATTT,CALWEVLLGKKIKVF
TRGV9,-,TRGJP1,TGTGCCTTGTGGGAACCTCGTCCTCGGACCACTGGTTGGTTCAAGATATTT,CALWEPRPRTTGWFKIF
TRGV9,large,TRGJP,TGTGCCTTGTGGGAGGTGGGAAAGAAGTTGGGCAAAAAAATCAAGGTATTT,CALWEVGKKLGKKIKVF
TRGV9,few,TRGJP,TGTGCCTTGTGGGAGACCTTACAAGAGTTGGGCAAAAAAATCAAGGTATTT,CALWETLQELGKKIKVF
TRGV9,few,TRGJP,TGTGCCTTGTGGGAGGTACCCCAAGAGTTGGGCAAAAAAATCAAGGTATTT,CALWEVPQELGKKIKVF
TRGV9,large,TRGJP,TGTGCCTTGTGGGAGGCCTCGCAAGAGTTGGGCAAAAAAATCAAGGTATTT,CALWEASQELGKKIKVF
TRGV9,-,TRGJ1/TRGJ2,TGTGCCTTGTGGGAGGACTCGAATTATTATAAGAAACTCTTT,CALWEDSNYYKKLF
TRGV9,large,TRGJP,TGTGCCTTGTGGGAGCCTCAAGAGTTGGGCAAAAAAATCAAGGTATTT,CALWEPQELGKKIKVF
TRGV4,few,TRGJ1/TRGJ2,TGTGCCACCTGGGATGCTCATTATTATAAGAAACTCTTT,CATWDAHYYKKLF
TRGV9,few,TRGJP,TGTGCCTTGTGGGAGGTGCATAGCTCGATGGGCAAAAAAATCAAGGTATTT,CALWEVHSSMGKKIKVF
TRGV4,hyperexpanded,TRGJ1/TRGJ2,TGTGCCACCTGGGATGAAAATTATAAGAAACTCTTT,CATWDENYKKLF
TRGV9,-,TRGJP,TGTGCCTTGTGGGAGGTCTTGGAGTTGGGCAAAAAAATCAAGGTATTT,CALWEVLELGKKIKVF
TRGV9,hyperexpanded,TRGJP,TGTGCCTTGTGGGAGGTGCTGTCTCAAGAGTTGGGCAAAAAAATCAAGGTATTT,CALWEVLSQELGKKIKVF
TRGV9,large,TRGJP,TGTGCCTTGTGGGAGACAGAAGAGTTGGGCAAAAAAATCAAGGTATTT,CALWETEELGKKIKVF
TRGV9,-,TRGJP,TGTGCCTTGTGGGAGGCCCTGCAGGAGTTGGGCAAAAAAATCAAGGTATTT,CALWEALQELGKKIKVF
TRGV9,large,TRGJP,TGTGCCTTGTGGGAGGTGCCCGAGTTGGGCAAAAAAATCAAGGTATTT,CALWEVPELGKKIKVF